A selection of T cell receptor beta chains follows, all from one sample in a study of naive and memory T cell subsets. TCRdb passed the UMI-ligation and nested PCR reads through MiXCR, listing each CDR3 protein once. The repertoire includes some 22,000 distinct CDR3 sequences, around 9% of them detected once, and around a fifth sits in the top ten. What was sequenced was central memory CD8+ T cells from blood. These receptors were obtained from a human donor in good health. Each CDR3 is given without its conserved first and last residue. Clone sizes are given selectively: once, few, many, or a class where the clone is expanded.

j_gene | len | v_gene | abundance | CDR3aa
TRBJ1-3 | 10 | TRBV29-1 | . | SVEDWGNTIY
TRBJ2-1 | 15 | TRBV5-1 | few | ASSPGSGSVVYNEQF
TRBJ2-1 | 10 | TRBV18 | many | ASSRAYNEQF
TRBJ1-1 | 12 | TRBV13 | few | ASSFGLGHTEAF
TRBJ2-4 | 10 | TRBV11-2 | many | ASSQGKNIQY
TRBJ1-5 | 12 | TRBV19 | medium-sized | ASSNTGGNQPQH
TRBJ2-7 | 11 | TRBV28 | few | ASSFRTTGEQY
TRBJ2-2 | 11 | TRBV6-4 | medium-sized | ASSDGEAGELF
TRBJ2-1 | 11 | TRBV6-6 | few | ASSTKEYNEQF
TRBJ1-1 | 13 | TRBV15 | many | ATSATHVGYTEAF
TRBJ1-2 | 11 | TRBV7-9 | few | ASSSGGLVGYT
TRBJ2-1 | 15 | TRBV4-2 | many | ASSQEGLEAPYNEQF
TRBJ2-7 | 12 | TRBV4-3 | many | ASSQNTGRYEQY
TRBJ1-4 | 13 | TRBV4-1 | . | ASSQAVTYNEKLF
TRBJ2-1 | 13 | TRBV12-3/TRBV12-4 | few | ASSSTGDLYNEQF
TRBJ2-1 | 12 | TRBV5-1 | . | ASSFPGGYNEQF
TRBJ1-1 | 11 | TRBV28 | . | ASTDASYTEAF
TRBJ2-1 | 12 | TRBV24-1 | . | ATSGGGSYNEQF
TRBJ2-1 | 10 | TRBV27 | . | ASRTSGTEQF
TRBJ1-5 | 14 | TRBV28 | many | ASSLPPRAGVVSQH
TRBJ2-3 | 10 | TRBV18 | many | ASSLRGHTQY
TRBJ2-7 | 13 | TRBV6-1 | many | ASSETGGHIYEQY
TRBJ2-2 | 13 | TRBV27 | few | ASSSPGGLTGELF
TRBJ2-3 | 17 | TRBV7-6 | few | ASSSKTLASRDRTDTQY
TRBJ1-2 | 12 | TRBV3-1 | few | ASSQVAGSPGYT
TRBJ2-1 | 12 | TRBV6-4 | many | ASSEGTSGNEQF
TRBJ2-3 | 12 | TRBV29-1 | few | SGGWGLKADTQY
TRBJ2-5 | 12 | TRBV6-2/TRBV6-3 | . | ASTPRDFQETQY
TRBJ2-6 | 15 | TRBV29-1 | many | SVKDGTAPSGANVLT
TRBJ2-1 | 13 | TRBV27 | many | ASSLGIPILNEQF